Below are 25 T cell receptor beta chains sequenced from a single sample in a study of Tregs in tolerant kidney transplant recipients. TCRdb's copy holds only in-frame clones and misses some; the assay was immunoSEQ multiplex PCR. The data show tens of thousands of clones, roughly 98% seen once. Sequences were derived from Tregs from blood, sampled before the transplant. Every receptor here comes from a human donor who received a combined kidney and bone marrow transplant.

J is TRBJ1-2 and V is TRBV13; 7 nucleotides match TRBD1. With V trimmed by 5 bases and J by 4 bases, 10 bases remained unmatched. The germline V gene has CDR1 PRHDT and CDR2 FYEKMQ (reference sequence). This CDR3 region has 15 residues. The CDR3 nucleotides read TGTGCCAGCAGCCCGCAGGGGGGCGCCCCCTATGGCTACACCTTC. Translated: CASSPQGGAPYGYTF.

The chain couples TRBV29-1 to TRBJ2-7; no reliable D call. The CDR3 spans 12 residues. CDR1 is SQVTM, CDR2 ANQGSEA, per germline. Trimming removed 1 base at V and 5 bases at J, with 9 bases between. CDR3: CSVEGVEDEQYF. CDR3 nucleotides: TGCAGCGTTGAAGGGGTCGAGGACGAGCAGTACTTC.

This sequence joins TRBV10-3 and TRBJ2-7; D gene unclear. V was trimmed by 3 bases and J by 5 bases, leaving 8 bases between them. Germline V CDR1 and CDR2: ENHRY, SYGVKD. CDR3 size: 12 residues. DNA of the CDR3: TGTGCCATCAGTGACCCTCGGGACGAGCAGTACTTC. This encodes CAISDPRDEQYF.

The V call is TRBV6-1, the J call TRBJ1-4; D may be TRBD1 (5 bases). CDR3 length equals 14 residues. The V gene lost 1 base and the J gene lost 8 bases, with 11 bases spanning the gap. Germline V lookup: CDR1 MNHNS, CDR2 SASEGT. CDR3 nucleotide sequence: TGTGCCAGCAGTGAAGAACACAGGTGGGAAAAACTGTTTTTT. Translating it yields CASSEEHRWEKLFF.

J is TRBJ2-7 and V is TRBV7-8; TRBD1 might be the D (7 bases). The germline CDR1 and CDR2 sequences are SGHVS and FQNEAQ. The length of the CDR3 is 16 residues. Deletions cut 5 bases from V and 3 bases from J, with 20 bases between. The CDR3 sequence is CASSDGGGPNGYEQYF. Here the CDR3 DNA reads TGTGCCAGCAGCGACGGAGGGGGCCCGAATGGCTACGAGCAGTACTTC.

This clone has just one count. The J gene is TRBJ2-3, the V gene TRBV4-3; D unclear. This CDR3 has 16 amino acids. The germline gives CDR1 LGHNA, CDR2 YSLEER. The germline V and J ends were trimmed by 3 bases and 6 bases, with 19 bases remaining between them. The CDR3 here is CASSHGNTQDPDTQYF. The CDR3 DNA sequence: TGCGCCAGCAGCCACGGAAACACTCAGGATCCTGATACGCAGTATTTT.

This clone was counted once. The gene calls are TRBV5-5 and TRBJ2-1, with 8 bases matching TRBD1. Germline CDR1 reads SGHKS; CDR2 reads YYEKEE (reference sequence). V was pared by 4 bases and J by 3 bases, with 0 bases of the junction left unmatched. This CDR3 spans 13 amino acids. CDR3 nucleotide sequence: TGTGCCAGCAGCGGGACAGGCTACAATGAGCAGTTCTTC. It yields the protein CASSGTGYNEQFF. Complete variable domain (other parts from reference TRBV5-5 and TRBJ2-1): DAGVTQSPTHLIKTRGQQVTLRCSPISGHKSVSWYQQVLGQGPQFIFQYYEKEERGRGNFPDRFSARQFPNYSSELNVNALLLGDSALYLCASSGTGYNEQFFGPGTRLTVL.

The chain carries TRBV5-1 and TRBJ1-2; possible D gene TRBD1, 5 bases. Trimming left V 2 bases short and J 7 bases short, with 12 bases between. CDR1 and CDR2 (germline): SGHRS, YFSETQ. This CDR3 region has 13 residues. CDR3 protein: CASSFSTGGGYTF. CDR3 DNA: TGCGCCAGCAGCTTTTCCACGGGGGGTGGCTACACCTTC.

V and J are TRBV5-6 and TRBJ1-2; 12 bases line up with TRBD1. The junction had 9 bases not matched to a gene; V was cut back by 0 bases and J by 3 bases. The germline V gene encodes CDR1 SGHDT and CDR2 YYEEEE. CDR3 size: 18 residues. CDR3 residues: CASSLGPPGQGAYYGYTF. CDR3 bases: TGTGCCAGCAGCTTGGGCCCACCGGGACAGGGGGCATACTATGGCTACACCTTC.

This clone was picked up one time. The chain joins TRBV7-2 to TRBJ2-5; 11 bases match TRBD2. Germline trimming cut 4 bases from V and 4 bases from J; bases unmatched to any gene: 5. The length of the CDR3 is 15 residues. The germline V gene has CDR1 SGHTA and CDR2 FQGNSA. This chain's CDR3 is CASSYIAGGRETQYF. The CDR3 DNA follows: TGTGCCAGCAGCTACATAGCGGGAGGGCGAGAGACCCAGTACTTC.

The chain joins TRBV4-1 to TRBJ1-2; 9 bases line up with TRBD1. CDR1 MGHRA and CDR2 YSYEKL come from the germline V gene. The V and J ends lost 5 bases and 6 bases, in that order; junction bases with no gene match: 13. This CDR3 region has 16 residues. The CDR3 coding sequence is TGCGCCAGCAGCAAACCCCCGGGACAGGGTTTTAATGGCTACACCTTC. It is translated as CASSKPPGQGFNGYTF.

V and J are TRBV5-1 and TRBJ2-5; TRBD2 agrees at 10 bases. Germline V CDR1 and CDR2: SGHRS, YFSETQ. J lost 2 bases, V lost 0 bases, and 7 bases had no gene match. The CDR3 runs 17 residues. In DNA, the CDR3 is TGCGCCAGCAGCTTGGCCGCGGCTAGCGGGGGACAAGAGACCCAGTACTTC. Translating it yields CASSLAAASGGQETQYF.

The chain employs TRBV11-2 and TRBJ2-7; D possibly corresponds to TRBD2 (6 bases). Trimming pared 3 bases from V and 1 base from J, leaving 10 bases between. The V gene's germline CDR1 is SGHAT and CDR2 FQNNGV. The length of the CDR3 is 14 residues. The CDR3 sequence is CASSFAGLSYEQYF. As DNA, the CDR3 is TGTGCCAGCAGCTTTGCGGGATTGTCCTACGAGCAGTACTTC.

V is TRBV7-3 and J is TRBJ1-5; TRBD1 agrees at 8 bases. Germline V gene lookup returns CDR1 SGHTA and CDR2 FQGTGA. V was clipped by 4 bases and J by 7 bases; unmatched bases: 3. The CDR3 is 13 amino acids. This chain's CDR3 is CASSYDRGQPQHF. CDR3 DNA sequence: TGTGCCAGCAGCTATGACAGGGGACAGCCCCAGCATTTT.

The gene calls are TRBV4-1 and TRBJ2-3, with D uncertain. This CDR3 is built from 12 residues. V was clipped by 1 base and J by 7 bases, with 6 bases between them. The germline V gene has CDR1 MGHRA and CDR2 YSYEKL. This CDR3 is CASSQGAHTQYF. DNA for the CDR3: TGCGCCAGCAGCCAAGGGGCGCATACGCAGTATTTT.

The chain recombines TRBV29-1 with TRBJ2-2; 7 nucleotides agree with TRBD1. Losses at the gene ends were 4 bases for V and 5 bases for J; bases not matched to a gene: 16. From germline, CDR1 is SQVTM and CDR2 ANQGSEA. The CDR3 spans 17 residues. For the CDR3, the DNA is TGCAGCGTTGTTTTCGGCTTGGGCAGGGGGTGGACCGGGGAGCTGTTTTTT. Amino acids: CSVVFGLGRGWTGELFF.

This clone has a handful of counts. CDR3 coding DNA: TGTGCCAGTAGGCTTACCACTACAGGGTCCGCCAAGCAGTACTTC. Translated, it gives CASRLTTTGSAKQYF. The chain couples TRBV19 to TRBJ2-7; possibly TRBD1 for D (6 bases). The V gene lost 6 bases and the J gene lost 8 bases, with 23 bases spanning the gap. Germline values: CDR1 LNHDA, CDR2 SQIVND (reference sequence). This CDR3 is 15 amino acids long. Full variable domain (missing parts from reference TRBV19 and TRBJ2-7): DGGITQSPKYLFRKEGQNVTLSCEQNLNHDAMYWYRQDPGQGLRLIYYSQIVNDFQKGDIAEGYSVSREKKESFPLTVTSAQKNPTAFYLCASRLTTTGSAKQYFGPGTRLTVT.

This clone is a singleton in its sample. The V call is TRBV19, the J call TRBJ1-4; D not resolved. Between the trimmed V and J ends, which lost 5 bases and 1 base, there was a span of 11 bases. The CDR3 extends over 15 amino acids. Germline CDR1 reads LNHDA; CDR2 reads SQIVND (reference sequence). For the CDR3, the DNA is TGTGCCAGTAGTTCCCGGGTAGAAACTAATGAAAAACTGTTTTTT. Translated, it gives CASSSRVETNEKLFF.

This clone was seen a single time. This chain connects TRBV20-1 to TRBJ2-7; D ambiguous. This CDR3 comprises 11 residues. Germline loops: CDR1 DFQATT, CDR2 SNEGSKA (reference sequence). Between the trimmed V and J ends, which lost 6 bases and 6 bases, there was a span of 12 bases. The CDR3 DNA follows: TGCAGTGCCAGTGGGCCGATCGAGCAGTACTTC. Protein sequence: CSASGPIEQYF.

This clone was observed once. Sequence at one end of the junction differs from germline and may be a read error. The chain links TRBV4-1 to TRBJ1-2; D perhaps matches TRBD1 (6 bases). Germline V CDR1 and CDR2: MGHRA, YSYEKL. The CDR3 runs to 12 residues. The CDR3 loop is CASSQDRGGSTF. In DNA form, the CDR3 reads TGCGCCAGCAGCCAAGATCGGGGGGGCTCCACCTTC.

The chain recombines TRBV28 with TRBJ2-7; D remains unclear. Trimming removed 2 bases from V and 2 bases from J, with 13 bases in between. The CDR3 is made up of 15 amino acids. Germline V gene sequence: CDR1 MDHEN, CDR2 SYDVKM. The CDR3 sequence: CASSLNPKLAYEQYF. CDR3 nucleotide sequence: TGTGCCAGCAGTTTAAACCCAAAGCTGGCCTACGAGCAGTACTTC. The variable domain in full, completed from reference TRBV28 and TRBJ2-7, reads DVKVTQSSRYLVKRTGEKVFLECVQDMDHENMFWYRQDPGLGLRLIYFSYDVKMKEKGDIPEGYSVSREKKERFSLILESASTNQTSMYLCASSLNPKLAYEQYFGPGTRLTVT.

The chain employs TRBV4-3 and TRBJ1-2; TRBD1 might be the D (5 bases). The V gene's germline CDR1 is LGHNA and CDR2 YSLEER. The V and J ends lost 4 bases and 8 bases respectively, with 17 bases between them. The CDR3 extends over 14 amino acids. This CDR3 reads CASSLGTEGGGYTF. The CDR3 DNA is TGCGCCAGCAGCCTCGGGACTGAAGGAGGCGGCTACACCTTC.

CDR3 protein: CASSSRTIGLAGNNEQFF. CDR3 sequence (DNA): TGTGCCAGCAGCTCGCGTACCATTGGACTAGCGGGGAACAATGAGCAGTTCTTC. This chain links TRBV7-9 with TRBJ2-1; 12 bases are shared with TRBD2. Germline lookup yields CDR1 SEHNR and CDR2 FQNEAQ (reference sequence). V gave up 4 bases and J gave up 5 bases; unmatched junction bases: 12. CDR3 length: 18 amino acids.

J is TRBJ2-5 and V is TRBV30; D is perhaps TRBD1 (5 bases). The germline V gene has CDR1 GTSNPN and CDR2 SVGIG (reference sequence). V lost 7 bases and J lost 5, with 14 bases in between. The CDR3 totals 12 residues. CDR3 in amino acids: CASVPRDETQYF. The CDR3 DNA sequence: TGTGCCTCTGTCCCCAGGGATGAGACCCAGTACTTC.

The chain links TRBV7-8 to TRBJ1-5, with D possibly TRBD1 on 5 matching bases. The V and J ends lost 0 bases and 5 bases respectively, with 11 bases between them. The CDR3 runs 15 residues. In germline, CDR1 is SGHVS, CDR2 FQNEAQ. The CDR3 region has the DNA TGTGCCAGCAGCTTAGCGAGGAGGGGCGATCAGCCCCAGCATTTT. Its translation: CASSLARRGDQPQHF.